The source of this T cell receptor beta chain is a study of human thymus T cells. Study-wide findings and caveats: Related research described thymic repertoires that were highly overlapping among unrelated individuals.

Turning to this clone: Its antigen is not known.

Resections from corrective heart surgery supplied the thymus tissue. Germline CDR1 and CDR2: SGHRS and YFSETQ. This CDR3 comprises 16 residues. V lost 1 base and J lost 0, with 13 bases in between. Libraries were prepared by immunoSEQ multiplex PCR; TCRdb keeps only in-frame clonotypes and omits some of them. In the table there are some 78,000 clones, around 96% of which are singletons. The specimen was thymus tissue. The sequence was obtained from a boy under three years old with a congenital heart defect but otherwise immunologically healthy. The rearrangement uses TRBV5-1 and TRBJ1-1, with D uncertain. In nucleotides, the CDR3 is TGCGCCAGCAGCTTGAAGAACAGCTTTATGAACACTGAAGCTTTCTTT. This sequence encodes CASSLKNSFMNTEAFF.